The source of this T cell receptor beta chain is a study of T cells of healthy individuals. This clonotype was seen many times. TCRdb used MiXCR to reprocess the 5' RACE reads, holding one entry per CDR3 protein. The data show around 79,000 distinct CDR3 sequences, with approximately 5.4% seen just once and roughly 7.6% held by the top ten. Germline assignment: CDR1 MNHEY and CDR2 SVGAGI. The CDR3 extends over 15 amino acids. Trimming removed 2 bases from V and 0 bases from J; junction bases left unmatched: 3. V usage is TRBV6-5 and J usage is TRBJ2-7, with 8 bases fitting TRBD1. This receptor was taken from a female donor in good health. CDR3 residues: CASSYRDRPSYEQYF. The CDR3 region has the DNA TGTGCCAGCAGTTACCGGGACAGGCCCTCCTACGAGCAGTACTTC.